A single sample is the source of the 6 T cell receptor beta chains below, sequenced in a study of regulatory T cells in long-lasting Graves disease. Noted time point: newly diagnosed GD, antithyroid drugs for less than 3 months. The authors made the TCR library using RNA they extracted from PBMCs. Through Arm-PCR of CDR3 regions and iRepertoire HTBI primers, TCR beta libraries were built. MiXCR, run by TCRdb on the multiplex PCR reads, gives a single entry per CDR3 protein. Here the sample spans approximately 460,000 distinct CDR3 sequences, 16% being singletons. This same sample was also part of a study on T cells in Graves' hyperthyroidism and ophthalmopathy.

The source was peripheral blood mononuclear cells (PBMCs), collected at new diagnosis, from a patient treated with antithyroid drugs. All receptors come from a woman aged 25-40 years with Graves disease.

This clonotype has more than one count but fewer than ten. This chain links TRBV18 with TRBJ2-2; D gene ambiguous. This CDR3 has 16 amino acids. The V and J ends lost 0 bases and 2 bases respectively, with 10 bases between them. Germline V gene data show CDR1 as KGHSH and CDR2 as LQKENI. DNA for the CDR3: TGTGCCAGCTCACCACCCGGGCGGACCAACACCGGGGAGCTGTTTTTT. It translates to CASSPPGRTNTGELFF. Full variable domain (rest looked up from reference TRBV18 and TRBJ2-2): NAGVMQNPRHLVRRRGQEARLRCSPMKGHSHVYWYRQLPEEGLKFMVYLQKENIIDESGMPKERFSAEFPKEGPSILRIQQVVRGDSAAYFCASSPPGRTNTGELFFGEGSRLTVL.

On this clonotype: Just one base apart from a much larger clone, this may be a read error. This chain joins TRBV10-3 and TRBJ2-1; no reliable D call. The CDR3 contains 11 residues. Germline V gives CDR1 ENHRY, CDR2 SYGVKD. Trimming took 10 bases from V and 10 from J, leaving 14 bases between them. The CDR3 loop is CATMDGFEQFF. The CDR3 nucleotides are TGTGCCACCATGGACGGGTTCGAGCAGTTCTTC.

This clonotype was picked up many times. The chain uses TRBV20-1 and TRBJ2-1; 8 bases align to TRBD2. Per germline, CDR1 DFQATT and CDR2 SNEGSKA (reference sequence). V shed 0 bases and J 8 bases; nucleotides not matched to a gene: 6. The CDR3 has 14 residues. The CDR3 nucleotides are TGCAGTGCTAGAGATACGACTAGCGAGGATGAGCAGTTCTTC. It encodes CSARDTTSEDEQFF.

V and J are TRBV18 and TRBJ2-1; TRBD2 matches 11 bases. Germline V gene lookup returns CDR1 KGHSH and CDR2 LQKENI. V shed 3 bases and J 9 bases; nucleotides not matched to a gene: 16. CDR3 length: 18 amino acids. CDR3 loop: CASSPSISGTSGGGEQFF. CDR3 nucleotide sequence: TGTGCCAGCTCACCGTCAATTTCCGGGACTAGCGGTGGCGGTGAGCAGTTCTTC.

The chain carries TRBV7-8 and TRBJ2-7; 11 nucleotides line up with TRBD2. CDR3 length equals 17 residues. Per germline, CDR1 SGHVS and CDR2 FQNEAQ. Trimming took 0 bases from V and 3 from J; bases not matched to a gene: 7. CDR3 sequence: CASSLATSGIFVYEQYF. The CDR3 nucleotides are TGTGCCAGCAGCTTAGCGACTAGCGGGATATTTGTCTACGAGCAGTACTTC.

This clonotype occurred many times. This rearrangement joins TRBV20-1 to TRBJ2-7; possibly TRBD2 for D (6 bases). From germline, CDR1 is DFQATT and CDR2 SNEGSKA (reference sequence). V lost 0 bases to trimming and J lost 8 bases, with 14 bases between them. This CDR3 is 13 amino acids long. The CDR3 DNA follows: TGCAGTGCTAGAGATCCGGGAGTAACCCAGCAGTACTTC. Translated: CSARDPGVTQQYF.